Included here is one TCR beta chain sequence, with context. This sample is part of a study of early stage breast cancer tumors. The V segment lost 0 bases and the J segment 10 bases; nucleotides outside the gene matches: 5. CDR3 length equals 14 residues. In germline, CDR1 is SEHNR, CDR2 FQNEAQ (reference sequence). TCRdb's table, derived via immunoSEQ multiplex PCR, lists solely in-frame clones and lacks some. The repertoire holds around 51,000 clones, around four fifths seen once, with around 3.6% in the top ten. This receptor was obtained from a person aged 35 to 50 with breast cancer. The chain combines TRBV7-9 with TRBJ2-1; 8 nucleotides line up with TRBD2. The specimen sequenced was blood. CDR3 sequence reads: CASSLAFGLAEQFF. DNA of the CDR3: TGTGCCAGCAGCTTAGCTTTCGGACTAGCAGAGCAGTTCTTC.